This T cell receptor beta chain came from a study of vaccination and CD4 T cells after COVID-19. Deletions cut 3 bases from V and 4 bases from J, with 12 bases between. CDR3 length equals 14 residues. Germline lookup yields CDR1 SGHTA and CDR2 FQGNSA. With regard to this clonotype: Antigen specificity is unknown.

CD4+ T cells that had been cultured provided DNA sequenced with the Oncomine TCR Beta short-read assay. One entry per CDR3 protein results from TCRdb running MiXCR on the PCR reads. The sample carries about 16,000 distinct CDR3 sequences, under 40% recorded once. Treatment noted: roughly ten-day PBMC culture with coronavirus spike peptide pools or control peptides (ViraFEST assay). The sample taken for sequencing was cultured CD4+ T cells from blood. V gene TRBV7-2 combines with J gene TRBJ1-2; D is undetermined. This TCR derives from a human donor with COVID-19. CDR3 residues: CASSLGRSTYGYTF. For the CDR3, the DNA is TGTGCCAGCAGCTTGGGCAGGTCCACCTATGGCTACACCTTC.